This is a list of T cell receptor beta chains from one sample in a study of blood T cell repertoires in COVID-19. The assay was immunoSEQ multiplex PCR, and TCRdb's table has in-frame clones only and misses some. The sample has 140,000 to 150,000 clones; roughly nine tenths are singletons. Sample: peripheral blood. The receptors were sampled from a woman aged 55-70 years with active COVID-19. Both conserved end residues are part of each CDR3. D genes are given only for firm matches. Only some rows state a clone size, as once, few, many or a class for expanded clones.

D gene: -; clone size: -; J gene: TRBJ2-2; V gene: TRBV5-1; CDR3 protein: CASSLLVTGELFF; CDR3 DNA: TGCGCCAGCAGCTTGCTCGTAACCGGGGAGCTGTTTTTT
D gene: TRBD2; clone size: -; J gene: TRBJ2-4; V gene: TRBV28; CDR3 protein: CASSSSGLAGVAKNIQYF; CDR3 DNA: TGTGCCAGCAGTTCCTCCGGACTAGCGGGAGTGGCCAAAAACATTCAGTACTTC
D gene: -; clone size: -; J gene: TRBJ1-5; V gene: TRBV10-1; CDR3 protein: CASSESENQPQHF; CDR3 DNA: TGCGCCAGCAGTGAGTCAGAGAATCAGCCCCAGCATTTT
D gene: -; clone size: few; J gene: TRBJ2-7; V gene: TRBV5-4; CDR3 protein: CASSSGGGFYEQYF; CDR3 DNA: TGTGCCAGCAGCTCGGGGGGCGGATTCTACGAGCAGTACTTC
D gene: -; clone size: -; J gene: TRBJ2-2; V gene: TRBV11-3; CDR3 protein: CASSLGTENTGELFF; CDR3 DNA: TGTGCCAGCAGCTTAGGGACAGAGAACACCGGGGAGCTGTTTTTT
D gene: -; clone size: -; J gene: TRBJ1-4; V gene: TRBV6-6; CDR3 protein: CASTDEGYLNEKLFF; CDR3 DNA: TGTGCCAGCACCGACGAGGGTTACCTCAATGAAAAACTGTTTTTT
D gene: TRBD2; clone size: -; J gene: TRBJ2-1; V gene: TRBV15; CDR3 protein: CATSTLGLAGDEQFF; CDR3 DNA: TGTGCCACCAGCACCCTAGGACTAGCGGGAGATGAGCAGTTCTTC
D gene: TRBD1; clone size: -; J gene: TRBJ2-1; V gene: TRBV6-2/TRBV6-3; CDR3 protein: CASSYVDRGRDEQFF; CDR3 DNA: TGTGCCAGCAGTTACGTGGACAGGGGGCGGGATGAGCAGTTCTTC
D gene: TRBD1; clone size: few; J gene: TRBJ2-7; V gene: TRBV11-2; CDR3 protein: CASSSGQGAPYEQYF; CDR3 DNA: TGTGCCAGCAGCTCGGGACAGGGGGCCCCCTACGAGCAGTACTTC
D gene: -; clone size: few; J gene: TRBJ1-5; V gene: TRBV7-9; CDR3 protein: CASSFFGDGQPQHF; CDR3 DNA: TGTGCCAGCAGCTTTTTCGGGGATGGACAGCCCCAGCATTTT
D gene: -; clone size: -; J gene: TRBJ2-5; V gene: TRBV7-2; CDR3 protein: CASSSQRFQETQYF; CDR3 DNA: TGTGCCAGCAGCTCCCAGCGGTTCCAAGAGACCCAGTACTTC
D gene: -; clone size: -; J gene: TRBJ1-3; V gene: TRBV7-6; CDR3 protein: CASSLGPSSGNTIYF; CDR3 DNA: TGTGCCAGCAGCTTAGGGCCGTCCTCTGGAAACACCATATATTTT
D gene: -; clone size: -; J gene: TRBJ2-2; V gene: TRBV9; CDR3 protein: CASSVGVGVNAGELFF; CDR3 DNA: TGTGCCAGCAGCGTAGGGGTGGGAGTCAACGCCGGGGAGCTGTTTTTT
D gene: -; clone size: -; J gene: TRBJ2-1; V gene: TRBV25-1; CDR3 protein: CASPVGGVLNEQFF; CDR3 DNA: TGTGCCAGCCCGGTGGGGGGAGTTCTCAATGAGCAGTTCTTC
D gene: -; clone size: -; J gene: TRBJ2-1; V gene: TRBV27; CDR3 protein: CASSLRREYNEQFF; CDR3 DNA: TGTGCCAGCAGTTTAAGGCGGGAATACAATGAGCAGTTCTTC
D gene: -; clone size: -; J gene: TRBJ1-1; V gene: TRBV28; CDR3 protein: CASSSGGLEAFF; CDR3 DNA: TGTGCCAGCAGCAGCGGGGGCTTGGAAGCTTTCTTT
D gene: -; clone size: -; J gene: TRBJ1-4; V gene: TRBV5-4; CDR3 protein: CASSLEGCAFGKLFF; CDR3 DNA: TGTGCCAGCAGCTTGGAGGGGTGTGCCTTTGGAAAACTGTTTTTT
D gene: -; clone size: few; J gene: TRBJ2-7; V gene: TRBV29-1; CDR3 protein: CSVRLTARGAYEQYF; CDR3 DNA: TGCAGCGTTCGACTTACAGCCAGGGGGGCCTACGAGCAGTACTTC
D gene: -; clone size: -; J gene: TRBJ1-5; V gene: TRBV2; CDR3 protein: CASRREQAWGQPQHF; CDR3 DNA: TGTGCCAGCAGGAGGGAGCAAGCGTGGGGTCAGCCCCAGCATTTT
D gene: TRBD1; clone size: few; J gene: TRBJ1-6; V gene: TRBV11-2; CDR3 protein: CASSLGGTGSPLHF; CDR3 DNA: TGTGCCAGCAGCTTAGGCGGGACAGGTTCACCCCTCCACTTT
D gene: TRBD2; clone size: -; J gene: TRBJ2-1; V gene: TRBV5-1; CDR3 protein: CASSLRGGSGSYNEQFF; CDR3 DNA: TGCGCCAGCAGCTTGAGGGGCGGGAGTGGCTCCTACAATGAGCAGTTCTTC
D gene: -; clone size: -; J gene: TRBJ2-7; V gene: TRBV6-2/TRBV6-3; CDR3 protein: CASSSGTLIYEQYF; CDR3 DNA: TGTGCCAGCAGCTCCGGGACTCTAATCTACGAGCAGTACTTC
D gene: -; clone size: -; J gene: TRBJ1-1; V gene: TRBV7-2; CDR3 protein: CASSPSARALNTEAFF; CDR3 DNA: TGTGCCAGCAGTCCCAGCGCCAGGGCCCTCAACACTGAAGCTTTCTTT
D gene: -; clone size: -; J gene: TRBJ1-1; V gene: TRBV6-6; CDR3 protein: CASSYRGRTEAFF; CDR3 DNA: TGTGCCAGCAGTTACAGGGGTCGGACTGAAGCTTTCTTT
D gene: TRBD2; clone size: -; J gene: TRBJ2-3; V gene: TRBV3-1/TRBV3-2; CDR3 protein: CASSHRGLAGGRDTQYF; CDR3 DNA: TGTGCCAGCAGCCACCGAGGACTAGCGGGAGGAAGAGATACGCAGTATTTT
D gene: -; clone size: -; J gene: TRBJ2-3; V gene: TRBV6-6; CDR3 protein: CASSLRDFNTDTQYF; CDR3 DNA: TGTGCCAGCAGTCTCCGGGACTTCAACACAGATACGCAGTATTTT
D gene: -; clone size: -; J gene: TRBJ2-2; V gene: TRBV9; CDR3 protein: CASSVGGDNTGELFF; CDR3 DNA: TGTGCCAGCAGCGTAGGCGGGGATAACACCGGGGAGCTGTTTTTT
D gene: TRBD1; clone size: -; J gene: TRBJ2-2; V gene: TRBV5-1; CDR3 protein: CASSLEGTGHGELFF; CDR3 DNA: TGCGCCAGCAGCTTGGAAGGGACAGGGCACGGGGAGCTGTTTTTT
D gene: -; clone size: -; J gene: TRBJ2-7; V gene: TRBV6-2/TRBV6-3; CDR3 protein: CASSYLPQSRRTYEQYF; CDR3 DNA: TGTGCCAGCAGTTACCTACCGCAATCCCGTAGAACCTACGAGCAGTACTTC
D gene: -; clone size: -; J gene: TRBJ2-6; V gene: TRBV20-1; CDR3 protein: CSASPWGALSGANVLTF; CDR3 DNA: TGCAGTGCTAGTCCTTGGGGCGCCCTCTCTGGGGCCAACGTCCTGACTTTC
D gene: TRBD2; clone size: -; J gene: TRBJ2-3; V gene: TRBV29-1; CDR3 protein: CSVAVGTSGRDTQYF; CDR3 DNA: TGCAGCGTTGCAGTCGGGACTAGCGGGAGAGATACGCAGTATTTT
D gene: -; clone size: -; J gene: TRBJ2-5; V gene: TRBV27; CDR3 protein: CASSWLGGGEETQYF; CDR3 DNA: TGTGCCAGCAGTTGGCTTGGCGGAGGGGAAGAGACCCAGTACTTC
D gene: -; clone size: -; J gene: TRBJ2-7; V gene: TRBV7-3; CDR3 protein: CASSLDYYSEQYF; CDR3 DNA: TGTGCCAGCAGCCTGGACTACTACTCCGAGCAGTACTTC
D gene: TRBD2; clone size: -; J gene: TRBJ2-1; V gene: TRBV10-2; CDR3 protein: CASRRLAGVNEQFF; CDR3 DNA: TGCGCCAGCAGACGACTAGCGGGAGTCAATGAGCAGTTCTTC
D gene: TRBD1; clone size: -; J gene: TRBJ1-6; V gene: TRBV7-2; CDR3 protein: CASSVGQGNSPLHF; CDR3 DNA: TGTGCCAGCAGCGTCGGACAGGGCAATTCACCCCTCCACTTT
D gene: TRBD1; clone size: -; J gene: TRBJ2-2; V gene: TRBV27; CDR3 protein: CASSLWTGTGAGELFF; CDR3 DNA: TGTGCCAGCAGTTTATGGACCGGGACAGGGGCCGGGGAGCTGTTTTTT
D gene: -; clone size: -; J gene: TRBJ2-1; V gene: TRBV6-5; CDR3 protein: CASSRGGGYNEQFF; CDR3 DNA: TGTGCCAGCAGTAGGGGAGGCGGCTACAATGAGCAGTTCTTC
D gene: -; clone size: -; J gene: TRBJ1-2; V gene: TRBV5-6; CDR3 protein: CASSFVQYGYTF; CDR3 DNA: TGTGCCAGCAGCTTCGTTCAGTACGGCTACACCTTC
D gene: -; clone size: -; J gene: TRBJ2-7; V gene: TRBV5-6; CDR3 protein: CASSLQSSSRYEQYF; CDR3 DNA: TGTGCCAGCAGCTTGCAATCTAGCTCCCGTTACGAGCAGTACTTC
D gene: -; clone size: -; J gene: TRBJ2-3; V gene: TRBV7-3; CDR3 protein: CASSGTGGTDTQYF; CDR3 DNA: TGTGCCAGCAGCGGTACCGGAGGCACAGATACGCAGTATTTT
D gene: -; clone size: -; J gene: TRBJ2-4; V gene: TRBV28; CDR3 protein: CASTQPGAGDIQYF; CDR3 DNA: TGTGCCAGCACCCAGCCAGGGGCTGGGGACATTCAGTACTTC
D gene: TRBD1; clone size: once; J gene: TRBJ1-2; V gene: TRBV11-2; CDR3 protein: CASSPGQGYGYTF; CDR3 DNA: TGTGCCAGCAGCCCAGGACAGGGCTATGGCTACACCTTC
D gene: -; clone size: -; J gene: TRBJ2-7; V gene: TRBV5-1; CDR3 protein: CASSGGSSYEQYF; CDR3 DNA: TGCGCCAGCAGCGGCGGGTCTAGCTACGAGCAGTACTTC
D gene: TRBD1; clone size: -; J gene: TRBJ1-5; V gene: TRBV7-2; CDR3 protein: CASSLVQGGGQPQHF; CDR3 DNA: TGTGCCAGCAGCTTAGTACAGGGGGGGGGTCAGCCCCAGCATTTT
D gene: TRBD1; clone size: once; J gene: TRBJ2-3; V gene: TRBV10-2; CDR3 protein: CASERDSGNTDTQYF; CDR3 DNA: TGCGCCAGCGAGAGGGACAGCGGAAACACAGATACGCAGTATTTT